A single sample is the source of the 13 T cell receptor beta chains below, sequenced in a study of cytomegalovirus exposure and HLA in healthy donors. The PCR employed 60 Vbeta primers together with 13 Jbeta primers. This table comes from immunoSEQ multiplex PCR, and its TCRdb copy is limited to in-frame clones, with some not included. The sample holds roughly 130,000 clones, approximately 74% seen once. The sample comprised PBMCs. The receptors were gathered from a man aged 40-55 years in good health and CMV-seropositive.

The chain joins TRBV5-1 to TRBJ2-1, with TRBD1 matching over 11 bases. J was trimmed by 6 bases and V by 4 bases; bases with no gene match: 6. The germline V gene encodes CDR1 SGHRS and CDR2 YFSETQ. This CDR3 is built from 15 residues. The CDR3 region is CASSTGQGAINEQFF. The CDR3 coding sequence is TGCGCCAGCAGCACAGGACAGGGGGCGATCAATGAGCAGTTCTTC.

The V call is TRBV28, the J call TRBJ2-7, with TRBD2 matching over 10 bases. This CDR3 has 16 residues. The trim removed 4 bases at V and 3 bases at J, leaving 9 bases unmatched. The germline gives CDR1 MDHEN, CDR2 SYDVKM. The CDR3 is CASSSPLSGRGYEQYF. DNA for the CDR3: TGTGCCAGCAGTTCCCCCCTCAGCGGGAGGGGCTACGAGCAGTACTTC. Full variable domain (remainder filled in from reference TRBV28 and TRBJ2-7): DVKVTQSSRYLVKRTGEKVFLECVQDMDHENMFWYRQDPGLGLRLIYFSYDVKMKEKGDIPEGYSVSREKKERFSLILESASTNQTSMYLCASSSPLSGRGYEQYFGPGTRLTVT.

This clone came up a few times. In nucleotides, the CDR3 is TGTGCCAGTACCCCAACCTCGACAGGGCACGGGGAGCTGTTTTTT. The encoded protein is CASTPTSTGHGELFF. The V and J genes are TRBV19 and TRBJ2-2, with 7 positions matching TRBD1. The trim removed 7 bases at V and 7 bases at J, leaving 12 bases unmatched. Germline V gene lookup returns CDR1 LNHDA and CDR2 SQIVND (reference sequence). There are 15 residues in the CDR3.

This chain links TRBV4-2 with TRBJ2-3, with 11 bases matching TRBD2. The germline CDR1 and CDR2 sequences are LGHNA and YNFKEQ. This CDR3 contains 17 residues. V was clipped by 4 bases and J by 0 bases; unmatched bases: 6. CDR3 bases: TGTGCCAGCAGCCGCGCGGGACTAGCGGAGAGCACAGATACGCAGTATTTT. This translates into CASSRAGLAESTDTQYF.

The CDR3 spells CASSLSWTANTGELFF. The CDR3 bases are TGTGCCAGCAGCTTGAGTTGGACAGCGAACACCGGGGAGCTGTTTTTT. The V gene is TRBV5-6, the J gene TRBJ2-2; possibly TRBD1 for D (6 bases). The CDR3 runs 16 residues. The V gene's germline CDR1 is SGHDT and CDR2 YYEEEE. V was cut by 1 base and J by 0 bases, with 10 bases left in between.

This clone was observed a single time. The CDR3 DNA reads TGTGCCAGCAGTGAAGACAGAGCATTCAACAATGAGCAGTTCTTC. Translation gives CASSEDRAFNNEQFF. The chain joins TRBV6-1 to TRBJ2-1; D gene unclear. This CDR3 is built from 15 residues. Germline values: CDR1 MNHNS, CDR2 SASEGT. The V and J ends lost 1 base and 5 bases respectively, with 12 bases between them.

This clone was found a few times. In DNA, the CDR3 is TGTGCCAGCTCCTCGGACGTTGGACGGGGCTATGGCTACACCTTC. Its protein product is CASSSDVGRGYGYTF. The V and J genes are TRBV18 and TRBJ1-2; no firm D call. Germline assignment: CDR1 KGHSH and CDR2 LQKENI. Deletions cut 6 bases from V and 4 bases from J, with 18 bases between. This CDR3 is built from 15 residues.

In this sample, this clone turned up once. This chain joins TRBV29-1 and TRBJ2-1, with a weak D call TRBD2 (6 bases). Germline V CDR1 and CDR2: SQVTM, ANQGSEA. Trimming shortened V by 7 bases and J by 0 bases, and 13 bases separated the two germline ends. The CDR3 consists of 14 residues. CDR3 DNA: TGCAGCGCCCCATTCGGGAGCTCCTACAATGAGCAGTTCTTC. Its translation is CSAPFGSSYNEQFF.

The chain couples TRBV4-1 to TRBJ2-4; 10 bases align to TRBD1. The V gene end was trimmed by 5 bases and the J gene end by 1 base; junction bases not matched to a gene: 5. Per germline, CDR1 MGHRA and CDR2 YSYEKL. This CDR3 region has 16 residues. The CDR3 bases are TGCGCCAGCAGCGCACCGGGACAGGGGGCCAAAAACATTCAGTACTTC. As protein: CASSAPGQGAKNIQYF.

The V and J genes are TRBV9 and TRBJ2-3; 12 nucleotides match TRBD2. The J segment lost 5 bases and the V segment lost 2 bases, leaving 6 bases of the junction unmatched. The CDR3 loop spans 16 amino acids. Germline assignment: CDR1 SGDLS and CDR2 YYNGEE. The CDR3 nucleotides read TGTGCCAGCAGCGTCGTACTAGCGGGAGGAATAGATACGCAGTATTTT. It encodes CASSVVLAGGIDTQYF.

The chain employs TRBV28 and TRBJ1-1; D not certain. V was clipped by 6 bases and J by 3 bases, with 17 bases between them. In germline, CDR1 is MDHEN, CDR2 SYDVKM. The CDR3 length is 15 residues. DNA for the CDR3: TGTGCCAGCAGGGCCGGAGGTCGTGCGGACACTGAAGCTTTCTTT. Its protein product is CASRAGGRADTEAFF.

This clone was detected once. The V call is TRBV6-5, the J call TRBJ2-1, with D maybe TRBD2 (6 bases). The V gene lost 6 bases and the J gene lost 6 bases, with 18 bases spanning the gap. This CDR3 has 15 amino acids. Germline CDR1 and CDR2: MNHEY and SVGAGI. CDR3 protein: CASRRAGITPNEQFF. CDR3 nucleotide sequence: TGTGCCAGCAGACGGGCGGGAATAACTCCCAATGAGCAGTTCTTC.

This clone was counted only a few times. The V and J genes are TRBV7-2 and TRBJ1-6; maybe TRBD1 (6 bases). V dropped 3 bases and J dropped 5 bases, with 11 bases sitting between them. The CDR3 length is 15 residues. In germline, CDR1 is SGHTA, CDR2 FQGNSA. The CDR3 loop is CASSFAQGNNSPLHF. For the CDR3, the DNA is TGTGCCAGCAGCTTCGCTCAGGGGAATAATTCACCCCTCCACTTT.